The TCR beta chain under discussion was sequenced for a study of T-cell memory formation after mild COVID-19 (dated by TCRdb to the early 2020s). About the full investigation: TCR sequence clusters from the two donors were largely donor specific. T-cell clones expanding and contracting after mild COVID-19 in two donors were tracked by longitudinal TCRalpha and TCRbeta repertoire sequencing. Two young, previously healthy adult volunteers, one female and one male, were included in the cohort.

Beyond this particular receptor, the publication reports: Clones that contracted from day 15 to 85 showed balanced CD4/CD8 phenotypes, whereas a second wave of clones that expanded from day 15 to 37 leaned towards CD4+. Whether the second-wave clones peaking on day 37 were SARS-CoV-2 specific was not confirmed. The study covered only a couple of mild cases, and larger cohorts including severe cases with pre-infection samples were considered necessary. Contracting CD4+ clones turned up mainly in the CM and EM memory subsets, whereas EMRA was where CD8+ clones were enriched. Some responding clones were found in pre-infection memory, which suggests that pre-existing cross-reactive memory T cells took part in the SARS-CoV-2 response.

Ficoll-Paque density gradient centrifugation was used to isolate PBMCs. Note on this clonotype: The clone's antigen remains unknown. The record has no base qualities; no much larger clone is one base away.

As encoded in the germline V gene, CDR1 is SGHRS while CDR2 is YFSETQ. V and J are truncated by 1 base and 4 bases respectively, leaving an intervening sequence of 11 bases. Counted from cysteine to phenylalanine, this CDR3 has 14 amino acids. Of all the DNA, just the CDR3 is kept, 42 bases in frame from base 1. The sequencer listed for this sample is Illumina NovaSeq 6000. cDNA libraries for TCRalpha and TCRbeta were prepared by 5'RACE using constant-segment primers, with sample barcodes and unique molecular identifiers added. RNA was extracted from every sample with Trizol reagent. Library amplification was performed in two PCR steps, and a second sample barcode and Illumina TruSeq adapters were introduced in the second step. Sequencing of libraries was performed on an Illumina NovaSeq with 2 x 150 bp paired-end reads. The study's processing was this. With migec v1.2.7, reads were demultiplexed and then collapsed into UMI-guided consensus sequences. Using mixcr v2.1.11, the UMI consensuses were aligned to TRA and TRB V and J templates and assembled into clonotypes. Clonotypes were classified as expanded or contracted when called significant by both edgeR and NoisET, with noise models trained on biological replicates. For edgeR calls, the thresholds were a false discovery rate-adjusted p below 0.01 and a log2 fold-change of 1. As an exploratory analysis of dynamics, max-normalized trajectories of the 1000 most abundant clonotypes were examined with PCA combined with hierarchical clustering. The CD4 or CD8 phenotype of responding clones was assigned using the separately sequenced CD4+ and CD8+ repertoires. Clones were called with MiXCR by TCRdb after fastp trimmed the public reads at Q25, and only in-frame beta chains were retained. Each CDR3 protein gets just one entry, which takes the most common genes and DNA from the rows behind it. V and J calls and clone size were set by TCRdb, not the authors. Recorded for this sample are around 250,000 distinct CDR3 sequences; around 16% of them occurred a single time. Around a fifth of the sample lies in the top ten.

The chain joins TRBV5-1 to TRBJ1-1, with the D gene too uncertain to name. The TCR originated in a man between 18 and 35 years old who had mild COVID-19 (a few samples of this study predate the infection). The sample titles of this study are shuffled in the database, so cell type and time point are left out; the donor was told from shared clones. The sequenced material came from PBMCs or a T cell subset sorted from them (not recorded which). The DNA sequence reads TGCGCCAGCAGCTTGATGGGAGTCGGCACTGAAGCTTTCTTT. Translated, it reads CASSLMGVGTEAFF. With the rest looked up from the reference TRBV5-1 and TRBJ1-1 genes rather than sequenced, the full variable domain is KAGVTQTPRYLIKTRGQQVTLSCSPISGHRSVSWYQQTPGQGLQFLFEYFSETQRNKGNFPGRFSGRQFSNSRSEMNVSTLELGDSALYLCASSLMGVGTEAFFGQGTRLTVV.